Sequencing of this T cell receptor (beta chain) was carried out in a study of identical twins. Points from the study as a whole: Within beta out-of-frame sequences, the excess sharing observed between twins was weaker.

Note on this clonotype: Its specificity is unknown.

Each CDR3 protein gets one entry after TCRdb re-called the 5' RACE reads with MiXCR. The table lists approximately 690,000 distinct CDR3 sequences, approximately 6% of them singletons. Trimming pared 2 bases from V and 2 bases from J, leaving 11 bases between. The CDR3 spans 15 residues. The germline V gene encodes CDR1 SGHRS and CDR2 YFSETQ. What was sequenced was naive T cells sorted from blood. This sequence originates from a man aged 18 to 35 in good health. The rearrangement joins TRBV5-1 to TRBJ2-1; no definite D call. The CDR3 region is CASSFVLQAYNEQFF. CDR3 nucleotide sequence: TGCGCCAGCAGCTTCGTGCTCCAGGCCTACAATGAGCAGTTCTTC.